This TCR beta chain emerged from a study of cytomegalovirus exposure and HLA in healthy donors. For the study at large: There were roughly 80 million unique TCRs (from HLA-typed donors) in an early data release.

Notes on the study in general: Most observed TCR sequences were rare, whereas some public TCRs were detected in many donors. Association of 17,000 or so TCR beta sequences with HLA alleles was found at 0.05 false discovery rate in a later analysis. In a later analysis, parvovirus B19, influenza, CMV and Epstein-Barr virus appeared linked to several top co-occurrence clusters.

Researchers ran the PCR with 60 Vbeta and 13 Jbeta primers. Repertoires were generated with immunoSEQ multiplex PCR, while TCRdb's copy carries only in-frame clones and drops some. This table holds about 89,000 clones, more than 65% found once. About this clone: Its antigen is currently unknown.

The sample comprised PBMCs. This clonotype originated in a man aged 25 to 40 in good health and CMV-seronegative.

The CDR3 loop reads CASSSSTGVKTLNTEAFF. In DNA form, the CDR3 reads TGTGCCAGCAGTTCCTCGACAGGGGTCAAGACCTTGAACACTGAAGCTTTCTTT. The gene calls are TRBV27 and TRBJ1-1; TRBD1 aligns across 8 bases. This CDR3 has 18 amino acids. Unmatched junction bases numbered 13, after V lost 4 bases and J lost 0 bases. Looked up from germline, CDR1 is MNHEY and CDR2 is SMNVEV (reference sequence).